This T cell receptor (beta chain) is from a study of blood T cell repertoires in COVID-19 (dated by TCRdb to the early 2020s). As for the study more broadly: Samples covering the acute and convalescent phases of COVID-19 were provided by collaborators in the United States, Italy and Spain. The repertoires were made available in a free public database intended to serve as a resource for research on the immune response to SARS-CoV-2. The dataset comprised deeply sampled blood TCRbeta repertoires from subjects exposed to, actively infected with, or recovered from COVID-19. The material from the prospective study consisted of cDNA or gDNA derived from T cells, B-cell-depleted T cells, or PBMCs. A de-identified subject ID, COVID-19 status, age in years and sex were almost always included in the sample metadata. Where available, HLA class I and class II types were taken from metadata supplied by the sample provider and were not determined by assay-based typing. The samples were drawn from two sources: the first 160 participants of the ongoing ImmuneRACE study, and 950 to 1,500 subjects contributed by 6 global collaborators.

TCRbeta CDR3 regions were amplified from genomic DNA by means of the immunoSEQ Assay, a bias-controlled multiplex PCR. Turning to the authors' computational methods: The number of nucleated cells in each sample was estimated from the amplification of reference gene primers within the assay. To quantify the absolute abundance of each unique TCRbeta CDR3 rearrangement, sequence reads were collapsed and filtered. For each sample, productive Simpson clonality was calculated as the square root of Simpson's diversity index across productive rearrangements. Not all clones reach the TCRdb copy of this immuneACCESS table, which keeps in-frame sequences only. Checked studies attribute under half of the gap to unresolved V genes and leave the rest unexplained. The V and J calls and clone size come from that table; D and trimming were worked out from the DNA. The sample table holds around 25,000 clones, of which 90% to 95% were seen once. The top ten clonotypes cover about 16% of the sample.

What the work shows at the level of the full study, not this receptor alone: How much clinical and demographic metadata was included differed by source and by participant, and the metadata was provided uncurated.

The collaborating institutions used their own protocols to collect whole blood in K2EDTA tubes. For TCRbeta analysis, collaborators shipped samples in one of three forms: frozen whole blood, isolated PBMCs, or DNA extracted from either of those sample types. Relative to germline, V is 0 bases shorter and J is 7 bases shorter, with 13 bases between their ends. CDR1 and CDR2, looked up from the germline V gene, are KGHSH and LQKENI. The cysteine opens and the phenylalanine closes a CDR3 of 15 amino acids. Of the read, only the CDR3 DNA is kept; its 45 bases are in frame from base 1. As to this clone: The antigen it binds to is not known. Per-nucleotide qualities are absent, and no much larger clonotype sits a single base away.

Sequences were obtained from peripheral blood. This receptor was obtained from a human donor with active COVID-19. The donor label of this sample is uncertain. Recombination linked TRBV18 to TRBJ1-5, with a tentative D gene TRBD1 over 5 matching bases. The sequenced DNA: TGTGCCAGCTCACCACCGGGAGGGGCATACCAGCCCCAGCATTTT. Its product reads: CASSPPGGAYQPQHF.